The 9 T cell receptor beta chains below come from one sample, sequenced in a study of blood T cell repertoires in COVID-19. Here immunoSEQ multiplex PCR was the method, and the copy in TCRdb shows in-frame clones only, minus some. Of around 390,000 clones listed, roughly 89% were seen once; the top ten hold roughly 9.4%. The sequencing sample was made of PBMCs or T cells enriched from blood (not recorded which). Receptor source: a woman in her 50s who had recovered from COVID-19.

This clone appeared once. The CDR3 DNA reads TGTGCCAGCAAGCCAGGGATAAGTAATTCACCCCTCCACTTT. It codes for CASKPGISNSPLHF. V usage is TRBV2 and J usage is TRBJ1-6; the D gene is possibly TRBD1 (5 bases). Germline CDR1 SNHLY, CDR2 FYNNEI. Trimming pared 7 bases from V and 6 bases from J, leaving 13 bases between. The CDR3 totals 14 residues.

The chain joins TRBV7-2 to TRBJ1-3; D not resolved. The germline V gene has CDR1 SGHTA and CDR2 FQGNSA. V lost 1 base, J lost 0 bases, and 13 bases lay in between. This CDR3 is 17 amino acids long. In DNA, the CDR3 is TGTGCCAGCAGCTTAGTGGAGGGATCCAACTCTGGAAACACCATATATTTT. This sequence encodes CASSLVEGSNSGNTIYF.

The chain employs TRBV7-9 and TRBJ1-4; D remains ambiguous. Germline V CDR1 and CDR2: SEHNR, FQNEAQ (reference sequence). The CDR3 spans 13 residues. V lost 4 bases, J lost 8 bases, and 11 bases lay in between. The CDR3 here is CASSSEDYEKLFF. In DNA form, the CDR3 reads TGTGCCAGCAGCTCAGAGGATTACGAAAAACTGTTTTTT.

The V gene is TRBV27, the J gene TRBJ1-2, with TRBD1 matching over 7 bases. The germline V gene has CDR1 MNHEY and CDR2 SMNVEV (reference sequence). CDR3 length equals 14 residues. Losses at the gene ends were 4 bases for V and 3 bases for J; bases not matched to a gene: 5. In DNA form, the CDR3 reads TGTGCCAGCAGTTCCAGGGGGGCCGACTATGGCTACACCTTC. Translated: CASSSRGADYGYTF.

The rearrangement links TRBV28 to TRBJ1-6; a weak D match, TRBD1 (5 bases). Germline loops: CDR1 MDHEN, CDR2 SYDVKM. This CDR3 spans 15 amino acids. V lost 11 bases to trimming and J lost 1 base, with 15 bases between them. CDR3 bases: TGTGCCTGTCAGGGTAGAGGATCCTATAATTCACCCCTCCACTTT. Its protein product is CACQGRGSYNSPLHF.

The CDR3 sequence: CASSLEPGGSEAFF. The CDR3 DNA reads TGCGCCAGCAGCCTGGAACCAGGGGGGTCTGAAGCTTTCTTT. This chain links TRBV5-1 with TRBJ1-1, with 7 bases that match TRBD1. CDR1 and CDR2 (germline): SGHRS, YFSETQ. The CDR3 runs 14 residues. The V segment lost 4 bases and the J segment 6 bases; nucleotides outside the gene matches: 9.

The chain carries TRBV2 and TRBJ1-3, with D perhaps matching TRBD1 (6 bases). There are 13 residues in the CDR3. Trimming stripped 9 bases from V and 3 bases from J, with 12 bases between. The V gene's germline CDR1 is SNHLY and CDR2 FYNNEI. The CDR3 spells CASQTGIGNTIYF. The CDR3 DNA reads as TGTGCCAGTCAGACAGGTATTGGAAACACCATATATTTT. Full variable domain (missing parts from reference TRBV2 and TRBJ1-3): EPEVTQTPSHQVTQMGQEVILRCVPISNHLYFYWYRQILGQKVEFLVSFYNNEISEKSEIFDDQFSVERPDGSNFTLKIRSTKLEDSAMYFCASQTGIGNTIYFGEGSWLTVV.

The gene calls are TRBV27 and TRBJ2-5, with TRBD2 as a possible D gene (6 bases). CDR3 size: 13 residues. Germline V gives CDR1 MNHEY, CDR2 SMNVEV (reference sequence). Trimming left V 10 bases short and J 0 bases short, with 12 bases between. CDR3 residues: CATAGLNQETQYF. The CDR3 DNA reads TGTGCCACCGCGGGGTTAAACCAAGAGACCCAGTACTTC.

This sequence joins TRBV11-2 and TRBJ1-3; 10 bases are a match to TRBD1. V shed 6 bases, J shed 1 base, and the junction held 12 bases outside the gene matches. The CDR3 sequence is 18 residues long. Germline CDR1 SGHAT, CDR2 FQNNGV. The CDR3 nucleotides read TGTGCCAGCAGGAAGGACAGGGGGGTCATCTCGTCTGGAAACACCATATATTTT. Translating it yields CASRKDRGVISSGNTIYF.